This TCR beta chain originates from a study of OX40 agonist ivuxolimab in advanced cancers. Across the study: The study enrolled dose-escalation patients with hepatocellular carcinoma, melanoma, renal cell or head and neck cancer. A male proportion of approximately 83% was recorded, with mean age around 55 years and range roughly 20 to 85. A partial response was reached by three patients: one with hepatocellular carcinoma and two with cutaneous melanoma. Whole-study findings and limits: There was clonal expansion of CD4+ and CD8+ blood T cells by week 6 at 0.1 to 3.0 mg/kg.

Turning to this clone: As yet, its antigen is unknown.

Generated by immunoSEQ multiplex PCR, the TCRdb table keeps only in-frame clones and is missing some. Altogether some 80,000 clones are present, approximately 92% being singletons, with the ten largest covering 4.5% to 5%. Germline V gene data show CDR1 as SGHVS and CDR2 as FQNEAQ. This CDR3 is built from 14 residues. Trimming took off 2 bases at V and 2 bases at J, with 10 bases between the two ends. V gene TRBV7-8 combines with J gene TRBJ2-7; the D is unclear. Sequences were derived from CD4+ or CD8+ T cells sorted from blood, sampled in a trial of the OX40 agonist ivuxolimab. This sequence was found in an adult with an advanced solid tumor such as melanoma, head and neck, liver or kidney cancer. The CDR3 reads CASSLLAVTYEQYF. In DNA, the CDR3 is TGTGCCAGCAGCTTATTGGCGGTTACCTACGAGCAGTACTTC.